The rows below give T cell receptor beta chains drawn from one sample of a study of cytomegalovirus exposure and HLA in healthy donors. Repertoires were generated with immunoSEQ multiplex PCR, while TCRdb's copy carries only in-frame clones and drops some. The sample has 20,000 to 25,000 clones, and its top ten clones hold 20% to 25%. The source material was PBMCs. These receptors all stem from a man aged 55 to 69 in good health and CMV-seropositive. Each CDR3 is given with its conserved first and last residue. D genes are given only for firm matches.

J gene: TRBJ2-5
D gene: TRBD2
V gene: TRBV2
CDR3 protein: CASSGGASGIQETQYF
CDR3 DNA: TGTGCCAGCAGTGGCGGGGCTAGCGGGATTCAAGAGACCCAGTACTTC

J gene: TRBJ1-2
D gene: -
V gene: TRBV6-5
CDR3 protein: CASSPSNYGYTF
CDR3 DNA: TGTGCCAGCAGCCCGAGTAACTATGGCTACACCTTC

J gene: TRBJ2-2
D gene: TRBD2
V gene: TRBV5-1
CDR3 protein: CASSFTPSGTNTGELFF
CDR3 DNA: TGCGCCAGCAGCTTCACGCCTAGCGGGACGAACACCGGGGAGCTGTTTTTT

J gene: TRBJ2-3
D gene: TRBD2
V gene: TRBV29-1
CDR3 protein: CSVEGGGLAGVQDTQYF
CDR3 DNA: TGCAGCGTCGAGGGGGGAGGTCTAGCGGGAGTTCAAGATACGCAGTATTTT

J gene: TRBJ1-2
D gene: -
V gene: TRBV9
CDR3 protein: CASSVDGTLSGYTF
CDR3 DNA: TGTGCCAGCAGCGTAGATGGGACACTTTCTGGCTACACCTTC

J gene: TRBJ1-2
D gene: -
V gene: TRBV5-6
CDR3 protein: CASTPRGGLYGYTF
CDR3 DNA: TGTGCCAGCACCCCTCGGGGGGGGCTCTATGGCTACACCTTC

J gene: TRBJ2-7
D gene: -
V gene: TRBV6-1
CDR3 protein: CASSEHLSGFIYEQYF
CDR3 DNA: TGTGCCAGCAGTGAACACCTGTCAGGGTTTATCTACGAGCAGTACTTC

J gene: TRBJ2-7
D gene: TRBD1
V gene: TRBV6-1
CDR3 protein: CASSELGTAEGYEQYF
CDR3 DNA: TGTGCCAGCAGTGAACTGGGGACAGCCGAAGGCTACGAGCAGTACTTC

J gene: TRBJ2-7
D gene: TRBD1
V gene: TRBV5-1
CDR3 protein: CASSLSGQGYEQYF
CDR3 DNA: TGCGCCAGCAGCTTGAGTGGACAGGGCTACGAGCAGTACTTC

J gene: TRBJ2-3
D gene: -
V gene: TRBV7-9
CDR3 protein: CASSSGGPMAGAAADTQYF
CDR3 DNA: TGTGCCAGCAGCTCCGGGGGGCCTATGGCGGGAGCCGCCGCAGATACGCAGTATTTT

J gene: TRBJ2-2
D gene: -
V gene: TRBV2
CDR3 protein: CASQAANTGELFF
CDR3 DNA: TGTGCCAGCCAAGCCGCGAACACCGGGGAGCTGTTTTTT

J gene: TRBJ2-5
D gene: -
V gene: TRBV5-1
CDR3 protein: CASSLMGETQYF
CDR3 DNA: TGCGCCAGCAGCCTGATGGGCGAGACCCAGTACTTC

J gene: TRBJ1-1
D gene: -
V gene: TRBV5-1
CDR3 protein: CASSSQGFDTEAFF
CDR3 DNA: TGCGCCAGCAGCTCGCAGGGGTTCGACACTGAAGCTTTCTTT

J gene: TRBJ2-7
D gene: -
V gene: TRBV10-3
CDR3 protein: CAISESRVSYEQYF
CDR3 DNA: TGTGCCATCAGTGAGTCAAGAGTCTCCTACGAGCAGTACTTC

J gene: TRBJ1-2
D gene: -
V gene: TRBV19
CDR3 protein: CASTDSRDLYGYTF
CDR3 DNA: TGTGCCAGTACTGACAGCCGAGATCTCTATGGCTACACCTTC

J gene: TRBJ2-7
D gene: -
V gene: TRBV7-6
CDR3 protein: CASSLATDSAYEQYF
CDR3 DNA: TGTGCCAGCAGCTTAGCGACGGATAGCGCCTACGAGCAGTACTTC

J gene: TRBJ2-2
D gene: -
V gene: TRBV5-1
CDR3 protein: CASSPVGGATGELFF
CDR3 DNA: TGCGCCAGCAGCCCGGTTGGGGGGGCCACCGGGGAGCTGTTTTTT

J gene: TRBJ2-7
D gene: TRBD1
V gene: TRBV4-2
CDR3 protein: CASSQTGTGTYEQYF
CDR3 DNA: TGTGCCAGCAGCCAAACCGGGACAGGAACCTACGAGCAGTACTTC

J gene: TRBJ1-1
D gene: TRBD1
V gene: TRBV14
CDR3 protein: CASSQPYGQGRMNTEAFF
CDR3 DNA: TGTGCCAGCAGCCAACCCTATGGACAGGGGCGCATGAACACTGAAGCTTTCTTT

J gene: TRBJ2-5
D gene: TRBD2
V gene: TRBV5-1
CDR3 protein: CASSFAGGGETQYF
CDR3 DNA: TGCGCCAGCAGCTTCGCGGGAGGCGGAGAGACCCAGTACTTC

J gene: TRBJ2-5
D gene: -
V gene: TRBV5-1
CDR3 protein: CASRETGETQYF
CDR3 DNA: TGCGCCAGCAGAGAGACTGGGGAGACCCAGTACTTC

J gene: TRBJ2-7
D gene: -
V gene: TRBV18
CDR3 protein: CASSPPSREQYF
CDR3 DNA: TGTGCCAGCTCACCCCCCTCGCGCGAGCAGTACTTC

J gene: TRBJ1-1
D gene: TRBD1
V gene: TRBV18
CDR3 protein: CASSPRGDTEAFF
CDR3 DNA: TGTGCCAGCTCACCCAGGGGGGACACTGAAGCTTTCTTT

J gene: TRBJ2-1
D gene: TRBD2
V gene: TRBV9
CDR3 protein: CASSPPTSGPDNEQFF
CDR3 DNA: TGTGCCAGCAGCCCGCCGACTAGCGGCCCCGACAATGAGCAGTTCTTC

J gene: TRBJ2-4
D gene: -
V gene: TRBV5-1
CDR3 protein: CASSELEDIQYF
CDR3 DNA: TGCGCCAGCAGCGAACTAGAGGACATTCAGTACTTC

J gene: TRBJ2-7
D gene: -
V gene: TRBV29-1
CDR3 protein: CSVAGPYEQYF
CDR3 DNA: TGCAGCGTTGCTGGCCCCTACGAGCAGTACTTC

J gene: TRBJ2-3
D gene: TRBD1
V gene: TRBV6-6
CDR3 protein: CASTQTGATTDTQYF
CDR3 DNA: TGTGCCAGCACCCAGACAGGGGCCACCACAGATACGCAGTATTTT

J gene: TRBJ1-2
D gene: -
V gene: TRBV6-6
CDR3 protein: CASSQFTAYGYTF
CDR3 DNA: TGTGCCAGCAGCCAATTCACAGCCTATGGCTACACCTTC

J gene: TRBJ1-2
D gene: -
V gene: TRBV7-2
CDR3 protein: CASSPGWREGYTF
CDR3 DNA: TGTGCCAGCAGCCCAGGGTGGAGGGAAGGCTACACCTTC

J gene: TRBJ2-1
D gene: TRBD2
V gene: TRBV27
CDR3 protein: CASSTIPRTSGDNEQFF
CDR3 DNA: TGTGCCAGCAGTACGATACCGCGGACTAGCGGTGACAATGAGCAGTTCTTC

J gene: TRBJ1-2
D gene: TRBD1
V gene: TRBV6-6
CDR3 protein: CASSATGTGGPGGYTF
CDR3 DNA: TGTGCCAGCAGTGCTACCGGGACAGGGGGCCCCGGAGGCTACACCTTC

J gene: TRBJ2-6
D gene: -
V gene: TRBV5-1
CDR3 protein: CASSLTGLSSGANVLTF
CDR3 DNA: TGCGCCAGCAGCTTGACAGGGTTATCCTCTGGGGCCAACGTCCTGACTTTC

J gene: TRBJ2-5
D gene: -
V gene: TRBV5-1
CDR3 protein: CASSSFDRNQETQYF
CDR3 DNA: TGCGCCAGCAGCTCTTTTGATAGAAACCAAGAGACCCAGTACTTC

J gene: TRBJ2-7
D gene: -
V gene: TRBV5-1
CDR3 protein: CASSLSQGGTREQYF
CDR3 DNA: TGCGCCAGCAGCTTGTCCCAGGGAGGAACCCGCGAGCAGTACTTC

J gene: TRBJ2-7
D gene: -
V gene: TRBV10-3
CDR3 protein: CAISELLGNYEQYF
CDR3 DNA: TGTGCCATCAGTGAGTTACTGGGCAACTACGAGCAGTACTTC

J gene: TRBJ2-1
D gene: TRBD2
V gene: TRBV9
CDR3 protein: CASSVGGLAVYNEQFF
CDR3 DNA: TGTGCCAGCAGCGTAGGGGGACTAGCCGTCTACAATGAGCAGTTCTTC

J gene: TRBJ2-7
D gene: TRBD1
V gene: TRBV25-1
CDR3 protein: CASSETGGNYEQYF
CDR3 DNA: TGTGCCAGCAGTGAGACAGGGGGCAACTACGAGCAGTACTTC

J gene: TRBJ2-1
D gene: TRBD2
V gene: TRBV4-2
CDR3 protein: CASRRGTSGEQFF
CDR3 DNA: TGTGCCAGCAGACGCGGGACTAGCGGGGAGCAGTTCTTC

J gene: TRBJ2-5
D gene: -
V gene: TRBV7-9
CDR3 protein: CASSLARETQYF
CDR3 DNA: TGTGCCAGCAGCTTAGCCAGAGAGACCCAGTACTTC

J gene: TRBJ2-3
D gene: TRBD2
V gene: TRBV19
CDR3 protein: CASSTPSGSTDTQYF
CDR3 DNA: TGTGCCAGTAGTACGCCTAGCGGGAGCACAGATACGCAGTATTTT